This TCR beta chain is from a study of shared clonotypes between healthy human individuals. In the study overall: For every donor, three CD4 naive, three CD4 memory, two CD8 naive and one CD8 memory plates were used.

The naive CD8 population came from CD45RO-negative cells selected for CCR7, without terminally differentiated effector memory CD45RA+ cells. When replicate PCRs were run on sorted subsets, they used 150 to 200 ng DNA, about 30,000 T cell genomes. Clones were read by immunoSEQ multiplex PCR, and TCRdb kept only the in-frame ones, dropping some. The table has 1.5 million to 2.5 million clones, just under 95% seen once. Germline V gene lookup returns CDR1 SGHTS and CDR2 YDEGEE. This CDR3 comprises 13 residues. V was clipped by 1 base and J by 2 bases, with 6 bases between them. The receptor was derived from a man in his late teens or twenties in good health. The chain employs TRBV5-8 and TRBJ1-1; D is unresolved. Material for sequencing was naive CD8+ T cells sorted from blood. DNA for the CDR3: TGTGCCAGCAGCTTGTTTGGTAACACTGAAGCTTTCTTT. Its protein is CASSLFGNTEAFF.